This note documents a single TCR beta chain sequence. The data are from a study of blood T cell repertoires in COVID-19. Here immunoSEQ multiplex PCR was the method, and the copy in TCRdb shows in-frame clones only, minus some. The sample holds 70,000 to 90,000 clones, 82% seen once. The receptor comes from a woman older than 75 with acute or convalescent COVID-19. The sequenced sample consisted of peripheral blood.

The CDR3 here is CASKKNGGGEAFF. CDR3 DNA: TGTGCCAGCAAAAAAAATGGTGGAGGTGAAGCTTTCTTT. The chain combines TRBV2 with TRBJ1-1, with D unresolved. Per germline, CDR1 SNHLY and CDR2 FYNNEI. This CDR3 is built from 13 residues. V was pared by 7 bases and J by 7 bases, with 16 bases between.